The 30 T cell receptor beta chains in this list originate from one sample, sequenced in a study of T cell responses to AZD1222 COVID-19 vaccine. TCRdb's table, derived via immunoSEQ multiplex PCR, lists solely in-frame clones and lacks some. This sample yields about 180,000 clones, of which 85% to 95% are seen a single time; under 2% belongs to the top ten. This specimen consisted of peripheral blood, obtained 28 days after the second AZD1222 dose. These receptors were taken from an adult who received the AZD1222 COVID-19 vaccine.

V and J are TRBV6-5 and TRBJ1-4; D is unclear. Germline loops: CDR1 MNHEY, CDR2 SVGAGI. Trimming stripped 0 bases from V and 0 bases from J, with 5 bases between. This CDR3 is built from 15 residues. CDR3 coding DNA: TGTGCCAGCAGTTACTCGCAAGCAACTAATGAAAAACTGTTTTTT. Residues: CASSYSQATNEKLFF.

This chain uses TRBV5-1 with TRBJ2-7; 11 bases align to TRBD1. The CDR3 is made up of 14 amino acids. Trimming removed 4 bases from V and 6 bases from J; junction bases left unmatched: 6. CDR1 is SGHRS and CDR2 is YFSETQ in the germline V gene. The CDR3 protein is CASSPGQGGLEQYF. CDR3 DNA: TGCGCCAGCAGCCCGGGACAGGGGGGGCTCGAGCAGTACTTC.

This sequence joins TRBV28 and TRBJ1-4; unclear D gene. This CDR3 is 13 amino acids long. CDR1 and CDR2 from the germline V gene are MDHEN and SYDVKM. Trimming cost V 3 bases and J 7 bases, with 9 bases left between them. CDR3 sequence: CASSFSGSEKLFF. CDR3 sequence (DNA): TGTGCCAGCAGTTTTTCGGGGAGTGAAAAACTGTTTTTT.

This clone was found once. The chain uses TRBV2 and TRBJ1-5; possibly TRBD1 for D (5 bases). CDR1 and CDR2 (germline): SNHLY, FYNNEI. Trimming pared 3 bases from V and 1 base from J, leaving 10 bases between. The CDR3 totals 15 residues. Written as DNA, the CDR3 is TGTGCCAGCAGTGATGACAGCGGGAGCAATCAGCCCCAGCATTTT. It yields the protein CASSDDSGSNQPQHF. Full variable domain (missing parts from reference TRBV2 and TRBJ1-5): EPEVTQTPSHQVTQMGQEVILRCVPISNHLYFYWYRQILGQKVEFLVSFYNNEISEKSEIFDDQFSVERPDGSNFTLKIRSTKLEDSAMYFCASSDDSGSNQPQHFGDGTRLSIL.

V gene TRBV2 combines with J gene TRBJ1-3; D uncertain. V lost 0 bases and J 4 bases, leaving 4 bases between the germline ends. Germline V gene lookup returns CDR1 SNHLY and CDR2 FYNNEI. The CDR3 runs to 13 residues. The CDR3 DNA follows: TGTGCCAGCAGTGAAGCAGGGGGAAACACCATATATTTT. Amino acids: CASSEAGGNTIYF.

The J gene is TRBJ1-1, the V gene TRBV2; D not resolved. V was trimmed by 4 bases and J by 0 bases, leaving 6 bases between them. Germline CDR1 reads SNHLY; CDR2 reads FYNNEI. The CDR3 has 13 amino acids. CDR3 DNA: TGTGCCAGCAGTGGGGCCATGAACACTGAAGCTTTCTTT. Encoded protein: CASSGAMNTEAFF.

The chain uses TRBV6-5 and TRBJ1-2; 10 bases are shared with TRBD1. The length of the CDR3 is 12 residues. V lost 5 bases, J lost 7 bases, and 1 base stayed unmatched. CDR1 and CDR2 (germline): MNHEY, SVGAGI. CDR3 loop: CASSRQGAGYTF. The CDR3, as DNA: TGTGCCAGCAGTCGACAGGGGGCTGGCTACACCTTC.

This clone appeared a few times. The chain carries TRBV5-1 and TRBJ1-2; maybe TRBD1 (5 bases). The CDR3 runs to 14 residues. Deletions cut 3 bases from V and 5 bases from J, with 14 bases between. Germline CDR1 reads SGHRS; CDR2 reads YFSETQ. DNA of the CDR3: TGCGCCAGCAGCTACGACAGTTCTGGGTATGGCTACACCTTC. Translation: CASSYDSSGYGYTF.

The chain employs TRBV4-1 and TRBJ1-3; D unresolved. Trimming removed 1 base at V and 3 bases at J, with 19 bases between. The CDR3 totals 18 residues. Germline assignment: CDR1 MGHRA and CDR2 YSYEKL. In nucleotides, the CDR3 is TGCGCCAGCAGCCAAGGCCCTGGGTTCTTTGGGTTTGGAAACACCATATATTTT. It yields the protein CASSQGPGFFGFGNTIYF.

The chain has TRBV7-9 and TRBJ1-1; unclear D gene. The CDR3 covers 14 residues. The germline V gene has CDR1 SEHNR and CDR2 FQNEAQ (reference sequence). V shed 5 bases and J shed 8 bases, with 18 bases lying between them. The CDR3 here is CASSRGAGRREAFF. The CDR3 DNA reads TGTGCCAGCAGCCGCGGCGCAGGTAGGCGCGAAGCTTTCTTT.

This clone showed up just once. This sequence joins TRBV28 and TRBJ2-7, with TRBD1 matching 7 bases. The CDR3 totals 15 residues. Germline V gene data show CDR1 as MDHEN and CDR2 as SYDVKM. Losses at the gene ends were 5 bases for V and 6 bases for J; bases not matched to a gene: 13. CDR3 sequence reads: CASSPTSTGSSEQYF. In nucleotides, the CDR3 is TGTGCCAGCAGTCCGACATCGACAGGGTCGAGCGAGCAGTACTTC.

The CDR3 region is CASSQGLGATGNTIYF. CDR3 DNA: TGTGCCAGCAGCCAGGGGCTGGGGGCGACTGGAAACACCATATATTTT. This chain connects TRBV7-9 to TRBJ1-3, with D perhaps matching TRBD1 (6 bases). Between the trimmed V and J ends, which lost 5 bases and 2 bases, there was a span of 16 bases. CDR3 length: 16 residues. The germline V gene has CDR1 SEHNR and CDR2 FQNEAQ (reference sequence).

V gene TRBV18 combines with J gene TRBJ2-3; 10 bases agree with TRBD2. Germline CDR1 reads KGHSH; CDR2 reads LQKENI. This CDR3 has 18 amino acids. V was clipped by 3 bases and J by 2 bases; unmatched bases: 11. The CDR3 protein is CASSPLPLAGASTDTQYF. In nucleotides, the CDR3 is TGTGCCAGCTCACCGCTACCGCTAGCGGGGGCTTCCACAGATACGCAGTATTTT. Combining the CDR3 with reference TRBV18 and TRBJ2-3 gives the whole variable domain NAGVMQNPRHLVRRRGQEARLRCSPMKGHSHVYWYRQLPEEGLKFMVYLQKENIIDESGMPKERFSAEFPKEGPSILRIQQVVRGDSAAYFCASSPLPLAGASTDTQYFGPGTRLTVL.

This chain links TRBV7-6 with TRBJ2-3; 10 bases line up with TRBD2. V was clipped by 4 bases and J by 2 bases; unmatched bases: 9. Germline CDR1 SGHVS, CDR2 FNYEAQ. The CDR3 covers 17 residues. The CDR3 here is CASSSAGGITNTDTQYF. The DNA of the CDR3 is TGTGCCAGCAGCTCAGCGGGGGGGATAACTAACACAGATACGCAGTATTTT.

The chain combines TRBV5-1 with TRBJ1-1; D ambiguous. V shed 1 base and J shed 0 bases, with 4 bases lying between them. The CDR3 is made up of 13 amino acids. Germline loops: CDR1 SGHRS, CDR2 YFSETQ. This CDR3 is CASSLTLNTEAFF. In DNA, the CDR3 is TGCGCCAGCAGCTTGACGTTGAACACTGAAGCTTTCTTT.

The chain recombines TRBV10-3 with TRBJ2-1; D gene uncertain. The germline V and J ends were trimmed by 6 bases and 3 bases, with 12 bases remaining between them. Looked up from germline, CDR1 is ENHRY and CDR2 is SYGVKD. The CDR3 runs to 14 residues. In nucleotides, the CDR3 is TGTGCCATCAGGGTAATGGAGAACTACAATGAGCAGTTCTTC. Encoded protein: CAIRVMENYNEQFF.

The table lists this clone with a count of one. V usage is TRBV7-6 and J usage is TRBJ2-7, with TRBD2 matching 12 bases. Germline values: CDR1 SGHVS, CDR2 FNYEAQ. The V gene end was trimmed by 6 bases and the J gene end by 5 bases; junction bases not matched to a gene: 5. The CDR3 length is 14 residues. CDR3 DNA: TGTGCCAGCAGACTAGCGGGAGGTTCGAACGAGCAGTACTTC. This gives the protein CASRLAGGSNEQYF. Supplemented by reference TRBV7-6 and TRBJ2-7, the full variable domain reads GAGVSQSPRYKVTKRGQDVALRCDPISGHVSLYWYRQALGQGPEFLTYFNYEAQQDKSGLPNDRFSAERPEGSISTLTIQRTEQRDSAMYRCASRLAGGSNEQYFGPGTRLTVT.

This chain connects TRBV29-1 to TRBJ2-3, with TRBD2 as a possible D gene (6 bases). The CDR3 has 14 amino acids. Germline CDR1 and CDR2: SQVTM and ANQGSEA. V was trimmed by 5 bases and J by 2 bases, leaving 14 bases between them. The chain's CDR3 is CSVWRGTSTDTQYF. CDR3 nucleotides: TGCAGCGTTTGGCGGGGAACTTCCACAGATACGCAGTATTTT.

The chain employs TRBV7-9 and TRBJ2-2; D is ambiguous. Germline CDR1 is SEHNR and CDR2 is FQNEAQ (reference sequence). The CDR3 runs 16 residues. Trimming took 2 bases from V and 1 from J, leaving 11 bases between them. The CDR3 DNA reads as TGTGCCAGCAGCTTATATTCTCTCAGGAACACCGGGGAGCTGTTTTTT. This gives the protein CASSLYSLRNTGELFF.

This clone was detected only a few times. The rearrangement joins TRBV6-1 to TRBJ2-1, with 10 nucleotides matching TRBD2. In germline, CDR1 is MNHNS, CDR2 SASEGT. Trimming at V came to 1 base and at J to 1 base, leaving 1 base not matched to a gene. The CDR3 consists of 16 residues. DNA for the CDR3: TGTGCCAGCAGTGAAGTAGCGGGAGGTTCCTACAATGAGCAGTTCTTC. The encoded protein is CASSEVAGGSYNEQFF.

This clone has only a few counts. The CDR3 bases are TGTGCCAGCAGTTTATCTGCAGGGAAGGGCACTGAAGCTTTCTTT. This gives the protein CASSLSAGKGTEAFF. This sequence joins TRBV28 and TRBJ1-1, with D perhaps TRBD1 (5 bases). V lost 1 base, J lost 4 bases, and 13 bases lay in between. Germline V gene lookup returns CDR1 MDHEN and CDR2 SYDVKM. This CDR3 has 15 amino acids.

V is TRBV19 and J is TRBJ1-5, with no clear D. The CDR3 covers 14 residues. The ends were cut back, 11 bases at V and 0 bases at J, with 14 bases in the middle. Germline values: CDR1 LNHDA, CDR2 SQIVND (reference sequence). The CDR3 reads CACSGSHSNQPQHF. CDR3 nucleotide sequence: TGTGCCTGTTCCGGGAGCCATAGCAATCAGCCCCAGCATTTT.

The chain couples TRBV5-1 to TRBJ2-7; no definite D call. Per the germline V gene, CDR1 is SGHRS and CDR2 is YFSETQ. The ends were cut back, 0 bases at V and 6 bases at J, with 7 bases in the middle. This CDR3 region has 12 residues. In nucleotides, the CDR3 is TGCGCCAGCAGCTTGGGCTACCTCGAGCAGTACTTC. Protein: CASSLGYLEQYF.

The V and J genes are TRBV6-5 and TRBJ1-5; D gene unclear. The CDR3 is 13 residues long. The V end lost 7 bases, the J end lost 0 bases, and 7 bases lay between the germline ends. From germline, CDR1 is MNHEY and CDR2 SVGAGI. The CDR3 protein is CASIRDSNQPQHF. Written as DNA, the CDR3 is TGTGCCAGCATCCGGGATAGCAATCAGCCCCAGCATTTT.

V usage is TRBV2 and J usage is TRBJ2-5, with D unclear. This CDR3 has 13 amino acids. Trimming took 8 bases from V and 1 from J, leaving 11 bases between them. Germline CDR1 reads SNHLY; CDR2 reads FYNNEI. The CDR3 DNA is TGTGCCAGCGCTCCGGCTACCCAAGAGACCCAGTACTTC. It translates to CASAPATQETQYF.

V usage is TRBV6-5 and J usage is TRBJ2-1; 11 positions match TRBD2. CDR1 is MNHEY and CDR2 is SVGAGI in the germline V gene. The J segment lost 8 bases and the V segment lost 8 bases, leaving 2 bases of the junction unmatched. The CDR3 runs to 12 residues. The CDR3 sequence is CASELAGDEQFF. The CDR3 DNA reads TGTGCCAGCGAACTAGCGGGGGATGAGCAGTTCTTC.

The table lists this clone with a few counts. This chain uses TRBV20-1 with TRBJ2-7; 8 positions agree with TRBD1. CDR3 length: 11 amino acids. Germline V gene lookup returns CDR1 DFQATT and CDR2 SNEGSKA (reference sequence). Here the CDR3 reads CAPRGPDEQYF. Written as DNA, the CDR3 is TGCGCCCCCAGGGGGCCGGACGAGCAGTACTTC.

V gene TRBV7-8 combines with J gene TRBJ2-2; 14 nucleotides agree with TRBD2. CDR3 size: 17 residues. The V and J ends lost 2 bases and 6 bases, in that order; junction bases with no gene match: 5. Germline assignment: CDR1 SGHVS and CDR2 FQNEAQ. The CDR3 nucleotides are TGTGCCAGCAGCTTAATGAGACTAGCGGGGGGGCCCGGGGAGCTGTTTTTT. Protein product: CASSLMRLAGGPGELFF.

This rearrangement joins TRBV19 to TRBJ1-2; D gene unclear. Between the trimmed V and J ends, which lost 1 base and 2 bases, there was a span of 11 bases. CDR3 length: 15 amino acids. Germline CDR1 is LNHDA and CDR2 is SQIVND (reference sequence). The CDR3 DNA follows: TGTGCCAGTAGTATAGGGCAGCTCAAGAACTATGGCTACACCTTC. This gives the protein CASSIGQLKNYGYTF.

This chain's CDR3 is CAWRKDYSFGQSDTQYF. As DNA, the CDR3 is TGTGCCTGGAGGAAGGACTATTCTTTCGGTCAATCAGATACGCAGTATTTT. The chain carries TRBV30 and TRBJ2-3, with D possibly being TRBD2 (6 bases). Germline assignment: CDR1 GTSNPN and CDR2 SVGIG (reference sequence). This CDR3 region has 17 residues. Trimming took off 3 bases at V and 4 bases at J, with 23 bases between the two ends.